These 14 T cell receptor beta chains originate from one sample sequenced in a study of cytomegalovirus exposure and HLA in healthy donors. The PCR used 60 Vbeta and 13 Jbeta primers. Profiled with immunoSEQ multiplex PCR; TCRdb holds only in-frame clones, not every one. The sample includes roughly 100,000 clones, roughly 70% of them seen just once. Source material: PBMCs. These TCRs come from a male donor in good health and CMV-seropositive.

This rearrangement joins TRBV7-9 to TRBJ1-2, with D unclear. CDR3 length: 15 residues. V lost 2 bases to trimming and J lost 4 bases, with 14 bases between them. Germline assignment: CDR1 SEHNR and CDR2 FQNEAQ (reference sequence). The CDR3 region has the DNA TGTGCCAGCAGCTTATCGGAGGACGTAGTCTATGGCTACACCTTC. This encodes CASSLSEDVVYGYTF. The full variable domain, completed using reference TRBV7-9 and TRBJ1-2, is DTGVSQNPRHKITKRGQNVTFRCDPISEHNRLYWYRQTLGQGPEFLTYFQNEAQLEKSRLLSDRFSAERPKGSFSTLEIQRTEQGDSAMYLCASSLSEDVVYGYTFGSGTRLTVV.

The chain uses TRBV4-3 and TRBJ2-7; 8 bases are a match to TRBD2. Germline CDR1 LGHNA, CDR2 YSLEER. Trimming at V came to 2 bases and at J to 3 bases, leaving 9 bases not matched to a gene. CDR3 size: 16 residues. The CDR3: CASSQLLAVRGYEQYF. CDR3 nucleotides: TGCGCCAGCAGCCAACTACTAGCGGTAAGGGGCTACGAGCAGTACTTC.

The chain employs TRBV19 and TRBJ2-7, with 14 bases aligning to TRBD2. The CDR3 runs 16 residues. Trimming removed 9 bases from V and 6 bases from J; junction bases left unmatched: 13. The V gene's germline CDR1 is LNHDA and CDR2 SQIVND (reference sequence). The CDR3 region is CASFGTSGGPFGEQYF. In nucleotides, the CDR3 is TGTGCCAGCTTCGGGACTAGCGGGGGCCCCTTCGGCGAGCAGTACTTC.

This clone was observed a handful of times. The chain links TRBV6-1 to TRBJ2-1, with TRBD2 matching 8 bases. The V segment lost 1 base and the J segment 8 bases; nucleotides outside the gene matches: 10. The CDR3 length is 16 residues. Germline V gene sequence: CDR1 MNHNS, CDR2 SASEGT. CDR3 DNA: TGTGCCAGCAGTGAAGTGAGAGGACTAGCCCTTGATGAGCAGTTCTTC. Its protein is CASSEVRGLALDEQFF.

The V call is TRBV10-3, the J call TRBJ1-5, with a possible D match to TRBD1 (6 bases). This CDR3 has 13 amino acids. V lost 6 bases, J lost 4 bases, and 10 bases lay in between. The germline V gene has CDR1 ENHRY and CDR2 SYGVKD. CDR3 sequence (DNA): TGTGCCATCAGGGACAGCCAGAATCAGCCCCAGCATTTT. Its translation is CAIRDSQNQPQHF.

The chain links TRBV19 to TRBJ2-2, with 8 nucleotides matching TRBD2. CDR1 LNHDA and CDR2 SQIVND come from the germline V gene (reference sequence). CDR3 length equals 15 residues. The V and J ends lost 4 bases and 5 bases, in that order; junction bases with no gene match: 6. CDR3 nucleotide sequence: TGTGCCAGTAGTAAGGGACTAGTCGGAACCGGGGAGCTGTTTTTT. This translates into CASSKGLVGTGELFF.

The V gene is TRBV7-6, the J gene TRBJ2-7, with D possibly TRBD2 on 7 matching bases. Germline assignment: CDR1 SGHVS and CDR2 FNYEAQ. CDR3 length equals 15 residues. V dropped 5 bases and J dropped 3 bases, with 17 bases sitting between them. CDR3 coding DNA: TGTGCCAGCAGCCCGATGGGGGGGCCCTTCTACGAGCAGTACTTC. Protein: CASSPMGGPFYEQYF.

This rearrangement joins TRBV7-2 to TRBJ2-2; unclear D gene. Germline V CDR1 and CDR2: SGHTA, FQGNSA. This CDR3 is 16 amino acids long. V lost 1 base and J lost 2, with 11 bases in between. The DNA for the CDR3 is TGTGCCAGCAGCTTAGTTGCTCCTAGAAACACCGGGGAGCTGTTTTTT. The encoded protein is CASSLVAPRNTGELFF.

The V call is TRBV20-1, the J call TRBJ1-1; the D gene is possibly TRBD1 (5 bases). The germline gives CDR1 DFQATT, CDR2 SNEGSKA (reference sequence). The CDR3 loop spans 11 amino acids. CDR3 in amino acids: CRIEGDTEAFF. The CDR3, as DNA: TGCAGAATCGAAGGGGACACTGAAGCTTTCTTT.

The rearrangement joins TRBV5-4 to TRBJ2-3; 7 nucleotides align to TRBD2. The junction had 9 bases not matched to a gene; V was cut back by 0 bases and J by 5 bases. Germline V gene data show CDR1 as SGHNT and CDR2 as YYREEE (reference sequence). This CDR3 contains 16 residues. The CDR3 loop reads CASSLAAGPIGDTQYF. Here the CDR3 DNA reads TGTGCCAGCAGCTTGGCAGCGGGACCCATCGGAGATACGCAGTATTTT.

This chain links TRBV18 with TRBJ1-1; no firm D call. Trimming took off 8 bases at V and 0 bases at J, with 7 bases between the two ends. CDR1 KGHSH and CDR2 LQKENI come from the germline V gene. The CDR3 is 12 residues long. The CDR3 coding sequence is TGTGCCAGCGAAGACATGAACACTGAAGCTTTCTTT. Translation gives CASEDMNTEAFF.

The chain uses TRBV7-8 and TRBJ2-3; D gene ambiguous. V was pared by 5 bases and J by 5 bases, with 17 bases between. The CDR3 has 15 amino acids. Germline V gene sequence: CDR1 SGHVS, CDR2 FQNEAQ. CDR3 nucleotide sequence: TGTGCCAGCAGCGGCCGTGGCCCCTCAGGAGATACGCAGTATTTT. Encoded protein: CASSGRGPSGDTQYF. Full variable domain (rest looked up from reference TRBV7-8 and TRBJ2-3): GAGVSQSPRYKVAKRGQDVALRCDPISGHVSLFWYQQALGQGPEFLTYFQNEAQLDKSGLPSDRFFAERPEGSVSTLKIQRTQQEDSAVYLCASSGRGPSGDTQYFGPGTRLTVL.

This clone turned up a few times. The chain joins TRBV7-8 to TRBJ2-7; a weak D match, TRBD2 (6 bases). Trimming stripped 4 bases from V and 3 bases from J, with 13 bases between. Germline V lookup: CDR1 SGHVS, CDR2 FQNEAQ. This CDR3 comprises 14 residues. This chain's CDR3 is CASSSFGGDYEQYF. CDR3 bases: TGTGCCAGCAGCTCGTTCGGGGGAGACTACGAGCAGTACTTC.

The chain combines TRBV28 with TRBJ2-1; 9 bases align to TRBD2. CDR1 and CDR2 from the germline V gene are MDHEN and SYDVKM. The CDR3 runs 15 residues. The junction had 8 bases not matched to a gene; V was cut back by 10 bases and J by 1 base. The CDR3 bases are TGTGCCAACGCGGGAGGGCCTGTGTCCTACAATGAGCAGTTCTTC. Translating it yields CANAGGPVSYNEQFF.